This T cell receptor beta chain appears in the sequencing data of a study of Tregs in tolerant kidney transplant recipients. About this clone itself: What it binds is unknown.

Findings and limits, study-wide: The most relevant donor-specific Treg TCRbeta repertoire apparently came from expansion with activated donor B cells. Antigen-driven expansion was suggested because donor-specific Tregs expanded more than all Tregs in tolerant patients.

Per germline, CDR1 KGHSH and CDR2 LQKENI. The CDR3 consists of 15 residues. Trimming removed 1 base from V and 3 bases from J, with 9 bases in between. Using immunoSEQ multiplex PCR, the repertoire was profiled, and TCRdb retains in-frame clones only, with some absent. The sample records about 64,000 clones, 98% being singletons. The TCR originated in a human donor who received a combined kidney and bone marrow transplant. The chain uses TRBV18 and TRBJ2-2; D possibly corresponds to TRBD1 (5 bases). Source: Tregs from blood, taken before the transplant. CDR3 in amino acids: CASSPRGRDTGELFF. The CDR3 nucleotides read TGTGCCAGCTCACCACGAGGCAGGGACACCGGGGAGCTGTTTTTT.